The TCR beta chain under discussion was sequenced for a study of cytomegalovirus exposure and HLA in healthy donors. Study observations and caveats: A few V segments could not be told apart, such as TRBV6-2 and TRBV6-3, and were left out.

PCR primers comprised 60 Vbeta and 13 Jbeta primers. Clones were read by immunoSEQ multiplex PCR, and TCRdb kept only the in-frame ones, dropping some. The table lists under 200,000 clones, approximately 80% of them singletons. The CDR3 covers 12 residues. Per germline, CDR1 MNHNS and CDR2 SASEGT. This clone has only one observation. Its antigen is currently unknown. At one boundary the junction diverges from the germline segment, which might be a read error. The source is a male donor in good health and CMV-seropositive. The chain combines TRBV6-1 with TRBJ2-7; D gene uncertain. What was sequenced was PBMCs. DNA for the CDR3: TGTGCCAGCAGCGAAGACGGTTACGAGCAGTACTTC. Translation gives CASSEDGYEQYF.